This T cell receptor (beta chain) is drawn from a study of CD8 T cells in ankylosing spondylitis (dated by TCRdb to about 2017). About the full investigation: T cell receptor beta repertoires were profiled in healthy donors and ankylosing spondylitis patients so that disease-linked TCR variants could be found. The whole study cohort included 108 healthy donors and around 24 ankylosing spondylitis patients. Peripheral blood was sampled, and synovial fluid was additionally collected from ankylosing spondylitis patients. Overall results and qualifications from the work: Some motif variants had previously been reported in the synovial fluid and blood of reactive arthritis patients, which suggests shared mechanisms of disease initiation. The disease-linked clones were reported as significantly enriched in matched synovial fluid samples from ankylosing spondylitis patients. The disease-linked clones showed a CD8+ phenotype and occurred at relatively low frequencies in peripheral blood. Blood from ankylosing spondylitis patients appeared to be characterized by a TCR beta motif composed of under ten highly homologous amino acid variants.

This clonotype has a handful of counts. Its antigen is still unknown. No base quality information exists; no much larger clone differs at one position. This sample was sequenced with an Illumina HiSeq 2500. Quantitative 5'-RACE with molecular barcodes was used to prepare TCR beta libraries. Per the source publication's procedure: A new computational method based on a probabilistic model of VDJ rearrangement was used to identify disease-linked TCR variants. TCRdb passed the public sequencing reads through fastp at Q25 and MiXCR, retaining productive beta sequences. Each CDR3 protein gets just one entry, which takes the most common genes and DNA from the rows behind it. The V and J calls were determined by TCRdb, not by the authors. This sample holds about 260,000 distinct CDR3 sequences; around 18% were observed only once. The top ten clones comprise roughly 7.3% of the sample. The receptor comes from a male donor with ankylosing spondylitis or in good health (not recorded which). Sequenced input: blood, either unsorted or a sorted T cell fraction (not recorded which).

The sequence in DNA is TGTGCCAGCAGGCTGGGACTAGCGAGCAATGAGCAGTTCTTC. Its translation reads: CASRLGLASNEQFF. Recombination linked TRBV7-2 to TRBJ2-1, and 10 junctional nucleotides match TRBD2. The CDR3 starts with the cysteine, ends with the phenylalanine, and has 14 residues. Only the CDR3 DNA stays, 42 bases, in frame from base 1. The germline V gene yields SGHTA for CDR1 and FQGNSA for CDR2. Trimming takes 6 bases off V and 6 bases off J; junction bases not matched to a gene: 5.